This TCR beta chain was identified in a study of blood T cell repertoires in COVID-19. Study-wide background: The samples span acute and convalescent COVID-19 from the United States, Italy and Spain. PBMCs, B-cell-depleted T cells, or T cells provided the cDNA or gDNA that made up the material.

This CDR3 comprises 13 residues. Germline CDR1 and CDR2: SSHAT and FNYEAQ (reference sequence). V gave up 4 bases and J gave up 3 bases; unmatched junction bases: 2. As originally analysed: Estimated nucleated cell counts came from reference gene primer amplification. Produced via immunoSEQ multiplex PCR; TCRdb's table is partial and in-frame only. Clone size and V and J calls were adopted from that table, with D and trimming inferred from the DNA. Here the sample spans a few hundred thousand clones, roughly nine tenths being singletons. The clonotype comes from a woman between 40 and 50 years old who had recovered from COVID-19. Sequenced material: peripheral blood. V gene TRBV7-7 combines with J gene TRBJ2-7; 8 bases fit TRBD1. In nucleotides, the CDR3 is TGTGCCAGCAGCTCCGGGACAGGCTACGAGCAGTACTTC. It yields the protein CASSSGTGYEQYF.